A single sample is the source of the 24 T cell receptor beta chains below, sequenced in a study of blood T cell repertoires in COVID-19. Measured with immunoSEQ multiplex PCR; TCRdb has only the in-frame clones, and not every one. The data contain some 200,000 clones, about four fifths of them singletons. Sequenced input: peripheral blood. The source is a woman in her forties with COVID-19, enrolled during active disease.

The rearrangement uses TRBV6-1 and TRBJ2-3; unclear D gene. The germline CDR1 and CDR2 sequences are MNHNS and SASEGT. The CDR3 sequence is 13 residues long. The V end was cut by 2 bases, the J end by 4 bases, with 7 bases between. In DNA form, the CDR3 reads TGTGCCAGCAGTGAATGGGCCCCAGATACGCAGTATTTT. It codes for CASSEWAPDTQYF.

The V and J genes are TRBV6-5 and TRBJ2-3; D perhaps matches TRBD2 (5 bases). There are 15 residues in the CDR3. Germline V gene lookup returns CDR1 MNHEY and CDR2 SVGAGI. Trimming took 2 bases from V and 0 from J, leaving 9 bases between them. CDR3 region: CASSYLGSSTDTQYF. The CDR3 DNA reads TGTGCCAGCAGTTACCTGGGGAGCAGCACAGATACGCAGTATTTT.

The chain couples TRBV15 to TRBJ1-3; D perhaps matches TRBD1 (6 bases). The CDR3 runs 15 residues. Trimming left V 0 bases short and J 4 bases short, with 10 bases between. Germline-derived CDR1 and CDR2 are LNHNV and YYDKDF (reference sequence). The CDR3: CATSRERTAGNTIYF. Written as DNA, the CDR3 is TGTGCCACCAGCAGAGAGCGGACAGCAGGAAACACCATATATTTT.

For the CDR3, the DNA is TGTGCCTGGGTGGGAGTGGCCGTGGACTATGGCTACACCTTC. The encoded protein is CAWVGVAVDYGYTF. The chain employs TRBV30 and TRBJ1-2; no clear D. Germline loops: CDR1 GTSNPN, CDR2 SVGIG (reference sequence). The length of the CDR3 is 14 residues. Trimming took off 5 bases at V and 3 bases at J, with 16 bases between the two ends.

The chain links TRBV28 to TRBJ1-2, with D perhaps TRBD1 (6 bases). Germline V gene sequence: CDR1 MDHEN, CDR2 SYDVKM. V was clipped by 6 bases and J by 4 bases, with 18 bases between them. This CDR3 is 15 amino acids long. This CDR3 is CASRLSGTPLYGYTF. The CDR3 coding sequence is TGTGCCAGCAGGCTCAGCGGGACACCTCTCTATGGCTACACCTTC.

The chain joins TRBV19 to TRBJ2-3, with 10 bases that match TRBD1. The CDR3 totals 14 residues. Germline assignment: CDR1 LNHDA and CDR2 SQIVND (reference sequence). Trimming at V came to 10 bases and at J to 5 bases, leaving 9 bases not matched to a gene. The CDR3 loop reads CATTMTGGIDTQYF. The CDR3 bases are TGTGCCACAACCATGACAGGGGGCATAGATACGCAGTATTTT. Supplemented by reference TRBV19 and TRBJ2-3, the full variable domain reads DGGITQSPKYLFRKEGQNVTLSCEQNLNHDAMYWYRQDPGQGLRLIYYSQIVNDFQKGDIAEGYSVSREKKESFPLTVTSAQKNPTAFYLCATTMTGGIDTQYFGPGTRLTVL.

The chain carries TRBV10-3 and TRBJ2-3; 9 nucleotides match TRBD2. The V and J ends lost 8 bases and 4 bases, in that order; junction bases with no gene match: 4. This CDR3 has 13 residues. The germline V gene encodes CDR1 ENHRY and CDR2 SYGVKD. Here the CDR3 reads CAIAGTSSDTQYF. In DNA, the CDR3 is TGTGCCATCGCCGGGACTAGCTCAGATACGCAGTATTTT.

Points on this clone: One junction end disagrees with the germline gene, perhaps due to a read error. The genes are TRBV5-1 and TRBJ2-3; the match to TRBD2 covers 9 bases. Per germline, CDR1 SGHRS and CDR2 YFSETQ. The length of the CDR3 is 11 residues. The CDR3 DNA follows: TGCGCCAGCAGCGGTGCGGGAGGGCCCTCCTTT. This translates into CASSGAGGPSF.

In regard to this clone: The junction differs from germline at one of its ends, possibly a read error. The chain is built from TRBV29-1 and TRBJ2-1; 7 nucleotides match TRBD1. CDR3 length: 15 residues. Germline V gives CDR1 SQVTM, CDR2 ANQGSEA. CDR3 residues: CSVEDREGIRNEQFF. The CDR3 coding sequence is TGCAGCGTCGAAGACAGGGAAGGCATACGCAATGAGCAGTTCTTC.

This clone was counted many times. This sequence joins TRBV7-3 and TRBJ2-1; TRBD2 aligns across 9 bases. Germline V gene lookup returns CDR1 SGHTA and CDR2 FQGTGA. The junction had 3 bases not matched to a gene; V was cut back by 6 bases and J by 0 bases. This CDR3 has 15 amino acids. The CDR3: CASSPTSGSYNEQFF. CDR3 nucleotide sequence: TGTGCCAGCAGTCCGACTAGCGGCTCCTACAATGAGCAGTTCTTC.

The genes are TRBV6-5 and TRBJ2-7; 7 bases are a match to TRBD1. Unmatched junction bases numbered 11, after V lost 6 bases and J lost 6 bases. Germline loops: CDR1 MNHEY, CDR2 SVGAGI. The length of the CDR3 is 14 residues. This CDR3 reads CASSRGTEIGEQYV. CDR3 coding DNA: TGTGCCAGCAGCCGAGGGACAGAGATAGGCGAGCAGTACGTC.

This chain's CDR3 is CSASGAARVDTQYF. Written as DNA, the CDR3 is TGCAGTGCTAGTGGGGCAGCGCGGGTGGATACGCAGTATTTT. V gene TRBV20-1 combines with J gene TRBJ2-3; D could derive from TRBD1 or TRBD2 (5 bases each). Germline V lookup: CDR1 DFQATT, CDR2 SNEGSKA (reference sequence). V lost 3 bases and J 6 bases, leaving 16 bases between the germline ends. The CDR3 is 14 amino acids.

This clone appeared a few times. The V and J genes are TRBV2 and TRBJ2-1; 7 positions match TRBD1. The CDR3 runs to 14 residues. V dropped 4 bases and J dropped 8; count of bases not matched to a gene: 8. The germline V gene encodes CDR1 SNHLY and CDR2 FYNNEI. CDR3 coding DNA: TGTGCCAGCAGTGCGGACAGGTCTGGTGATGAGCAGTTCTTC. The encoded protein is CASSADRSGDEQFF.

This clone was counted once. The chain employs TRBV19 and TRBJ1-4; 7 positions agree with TRBD1. In germline, CDR1 is LNHDA, CDR2 SQIVND (reference sequence). This CDR3 comprises 15 residues. Trimming at V came to 4 bases and at J to 3 bases, leaving 5 bases not matched to a gene. The CDR3 loop reads CASSNGQVPNEKLFF. CDR3 coding DNA: TGTGCCAGTAGTAACGGACAGGTACCTAATGAAAAACTGTTTTTT. The whole variable domain, filled in from reference TRBV19 and TRBJ1-4, reads DGGITQSPKYLFRKEGQNVTLSCEQNLNHDAMYWYRQDPGQGLRLIYYSQIVNDFQKGDIAEGYSVSREKKESFPLTVTSAQKNPTAFYLCASSNGQVPNEKLFFGSGTQLSVL.

The rearrangement links TRBV6-6 to TRBJ2-5, with 10 positions matching TRBD2. The CDR3 runs to 14 residues. Germline V CDR1 and CDR2: MNHNY, SVGAGI (reference sequence). V dropped 6 bases and J dropped 4; count of bases not matched to a gene: 5. The CDR3 region is CASRSGRATETQYF. The CDR3 DNA sequence: TGTGCCAGCAGAAGCGGGAGGGCCACAGAGACCCAGTACTTC.

CDR3 residues: CASSHATSGFNEQFF. The DNA for the CDR3 is TGTGCCAGCAGCCACGCGACTAGCGGCTTTAATGAGCAGTTCTTC. The chain has TRBV3-1 (or the pseudogene TRBV3-2) and TRBJ2-1; 9 positions agree with TRBD2. Per germline, CDR1 LGHDT and CDR2 YNNKEL (reference sequence). V was pared by 3 bases and J by 7 bases, with 7 bases of the junction left unmatched. There are 15 residues in the CDR3.

This chain uses TRBV5-1 with TRBJ2-3; TRBD2 aligns across 10 bases. In germline, CDR1 is SGHRS, CDR2 YFSETQ. With V trimmed by 4 bases and J by 3 bases, 8 bases remained unmatched. The CDR3 contains 16 residues. The DNA for the CDR3 is TGCGCCAGCAGCACGGGGACTAGCGAGAAAACAGATACGCAGTATTTT. Protein: CASSTGTSEKTDTQYF.

The gene calls are TRBV28 and TRBJ2-3; 7 bases match TRBD2. The CDR3 length is 15 residues. The germline gives CDR1 MDHEN, CDR2 SYDVKM. J gave up 3 bases and V 1 base, and 4 bases lay outside the gene matches. As DNA, the CDR3 is TGTGCCAGCAGTTTATTGCGGGAGCAAACAGATACGCAGTATTTT. Protein product: CASSLLREQTDTQYF.

This clone was found once. The J gene is TRBJ2-3, the V gene TRBV6-5; D unresolved. Germline V gene data show CDR1 as MNHEY and CDR2 as SVGAGI. V lost 8 bases and J lost 3, with 15 bases in between. The CDR3 contains 14 residues. The CDR3 region has the DNA TGTGCCAGCTCCCCCGCAACCGGGACAGATACGCAGTATTTT. Translating it yields CASSPATGTDTQYF.

V usage is TRBV11-2 and J usage is TRBJ1-1; TRBD1 might be the D (6 bases). V lost 8 bases to trimming and J lost 7 bases, with 17 bases between them. In germline, CDR1 is SGHAT, CDR2 FQNNGV. The CDR3 contains 13 residues. The CDR3 loop is CASGDGQILEAFF. The CDR3, as DNA: TGTGCCAGCGGAGATGGACAGATCCTTGAAGCTTTCTTT. Drawing the rest from reference TRBV11-2 and TRBJ1-1, the complete variable domain is EAGVAQSPRYKIIEKRQSVAFWCNPISGHATLYWYQQILGQGPKLLIQFQNNGVVDDSQLPKDRFSAERLKGVDSTLKIQPAKLEDSAVYLCASGDGQILEAFFGQGTRLTVV.

The V call is TRBV3-1 (or the pseudogene TRBV3-2), the J call TRBJ2-7; 13 bases map to TRBD2. Germline lookup yields CDR1 LGHDT and CDR2 YNNKEL (reference sequence). The CDR3 consists of 15 residues. V shed 6 bases, J shed 6 bases, and the junction held 8 bases outside the gene matches. CDR3 DNA sequence: TGTGCCAGCAGACGGACTAGCGGGAGATTAGGCGAGCAGTACTTC. As protein: CASRRTSGRLGEQYF.

A few counts support this clone. The chain is built from TRBV2 and TRBJ2-5, with TRBD2 matching 11 bases. With 0 bases clipped from V and 1 base from J, the junction kept 1 base outside the gene matches. The CDR3 contains 16 residues. Germline values: CDR1 SNHLY, CDR2 FYNNEI. This CDR3 reads CASSEALAGGQETQYF. In nucleotides, the CDR3 is TGTGCCAGCAGTGAAGCGCTAGCGGGAGGCCAAGAGACCCAGTACTTC.

The chain couples TRBV6-5 to TRBJ1-6; D remains ambiguous. The CDR3 is 13 residues long. Germline CDR1 and CDR2: MNHEY and SVGAGI. Trimming stripped 1 base from V and 9 bases from J, with 7 bases between. CDR3 region: CASSYFRGSPLHF. CDR3 DNA: TGTGCCAGCAGTTACTTTCGAGGTTCACCCCTCCACTTT.

The chain links TRBV4-1 to TRBJ1-5; 7 bases match TRBD1. The germline CDR1 and CDR2 sequences are MGHRA and YSYEKL. J was trimmed by 6 bases and V by 4 bases; bases with no gene match: 21. The CDR3 contains 19 residues. This CDR3 is CASSPIDLDTQGGGQPQHF. For the CDR3, the DNA is TGCGCCAGCAGCCCCATAGATTTAGACACCCAGGGGGGAGGTCAGCCCCAGCATTTT.